Listed below are T cell receptor beta chains from one sample, sequenced in a study of CD8 T cells in ankylosing spondylitis. MiXCR was run by TCRdb on the 5' RACE reads, yielding one entry per CDR3 protein. Found here are about 130,000 distinct CDR3 sequences, about 7% of them singletons; the top ten hold 12%. The sequenced sample was blood, either unsorted or a sorted T cell fraction (not recorded which). All receptors derive from a male donor with ankylosing spondylitis or in good health (not recorded which). CDR3s include the opening cysteine and the closing phenylalanine or tryptophan. A D gene is named only where the DNA matches it firmly. Clone size is shown for a subset of rows, as once, few, many or a class of expanded clone.

v_gene	abundance	d_gene	j_gene	CDR3aa	CDR3nt
TRBV7-7	many	NA	TRBJ2-1	CASSLGGGYNEQFF	TGTGCCAGCAGCCTAGGGGGGGGTTACAATGAGCAGTTCTTC
TRBV12-3/TRBV12-4	many	NA	TRBJ1-4	CASSLSWGGKEKLFF	TGTGCCAGCAGTTTGAGCTGGGGCGGGAAAGAAAAACTGTTTTTT
TRBV5-1	NA	NA	TRBJ2-7	CASSSQNYEQYF	TGCGCCAGCAGCTCCCAGAATTACGAGCAGTACTTC
TRBV12-3/TRBV12-4	many	NA	TRBJ2-7	CASSPLSEQYF	TGTGCCAGCAGTCCCCTAAGTGAGCAGTACTTC
TRBV9	many	TRBD2	TRBJ2-7	CASSVGTSGPYEQYF	TGTGCCAGCAGCGTAGGGACTAGCGGTCCCTACGAGCAGTACTTC
TRBV5-1	many	NA	TRBJ1-4	CASSYGQTNNEKLFF	TGCGCCAGCAGCTATGGACAGACGAATAATGAAAAACTGTTTTTT
TRBV20-1	many	NA	TRBJ1-1	CSARAYGTKNTEAFF	TGCAGTGCTAGGGCTTACGGGACAAAGAACACTGAAGCTTTCTTT
TRBV5-1	many	NA	TRBJ1-4	CASSLAKGTANEKLFF	TGCGCCAGCAGCCTCGCCAAAGGGACTGCTAATGAAAAACTGTTTTTT
TRBV18	NA	NA	TRBJ2-6	CASSLKGKGTSGANVLTF	TGTGCCAGCTCACTGAAAGGGAAAGGAACTTCTGGGGCCAACGTCCTGACTTTC
TRBV20-1	few	NA	TRBJ2-7	CSARGSLSYEQYF	TGCAGTGCTAGAGGTAGTTTAAGCTACGAGCAGTACTTC
TRBV12-3/TRBV12-4	many	NA	TRBJ2-3	CASSFRGLVGTDTQYF	TGTGCCAGCAGTTTTCGAGGGCTAGTCGGGACAGATACGCAGTATTTT
TRBV14	many	NA	TRBJ1-2	CASSLYGTPRSYTF	TGTGCCAGCAGCCTTTACGGGACCCCCAGGAGCTACACCTTC
TRBV20-1	many	NA	TRBJ2-1	CSANQPQPSSYNEQFF	TGCAGTGCCAACCAACCCCAGCCGAGCTCCTACAATGAGCAGTTCTTC
TRBV7-3	many	TRBD1	TRBJ2-1	CASRPRDSLESYNEQFF	TGTGCCAGCAGGCCCCGGGACAGCCTAGAATCCTACAATGAGCAGTTCTTC
TRBV5-6	NA	NA	TRBJ2-1	CASSLSGYYEQFF	TGTGCCAGCAGCTTGTCGGGTTACTATGAGCAGTTCTTC
TRBV15	many	TRBD1	TRBJ2-7	CATSRGQGFYEQYF	TGTGCCACCAGCAGAGGACAGGGGTTTTACGAGCAGTACTTC
TRBV7-2	many	NA	TRBJ2-5	CASSLRLTETQYF	TGTGCCAGCAGCCTCAGGCTGACAGAGACCCAGTACTTC
TRBV12-3/TRBV12-4	many	TRBD2	TRBJ2-7	CASSRSGRGYEQYF	TGTGCCAGCAGCCGTAGCGGGAGGGGGTACGAGCAGTACTTC
TRBV5-1	many	NA	TRBJ2-1	CASSAGQPDEQFF	TGCGCCAGCAGCGCGGGACAGCCCGATGAGCAGTTCTTC
TRBV7-3	many	TRBD2	TRBJ2-6	CASSLSASGRAFSGANVLTF	TGTGCCAGCAGCTTAAGCGCTAGCGGGAGGGCCTTCTCTGGGGCCAACGTCCTGACTTTC
TRBV20-1	many	TRBD1	TRBJ2-7	CSAGDRGNPYEQYF	TGCAGTGCCGGGGACAGGGGGAACCCCTACGAGCAGTACTTC
TRBV12-3/TRBV12-4	many	NA	TRBJ2-1	CASSRRDEQFF	TGTGCCAGCAGCCGTAGGGATGAGCAGTTCTTC
TRBV7-2	NA	NA	TRBJ1-2	CASSSDFNSGYTF	TGTGCCAGCAGCTCCGACTTTAACTCTGGCTACACCTTC
TRBV5-4	NA	NA	TRBJ1-3	CASSLGHRSSGNTIYF	TGTGCCAGCAGCTTGGGGCACAGGTCCTCTGGAAACACCATATATTTT
TRBV20-1	many	NA	TRBJ2-1	CSARVYEGPYNEQFF	TGCAGTGCTAGAGTCTATGAGGGTCCCTACAATGAGCAGTTCTTC